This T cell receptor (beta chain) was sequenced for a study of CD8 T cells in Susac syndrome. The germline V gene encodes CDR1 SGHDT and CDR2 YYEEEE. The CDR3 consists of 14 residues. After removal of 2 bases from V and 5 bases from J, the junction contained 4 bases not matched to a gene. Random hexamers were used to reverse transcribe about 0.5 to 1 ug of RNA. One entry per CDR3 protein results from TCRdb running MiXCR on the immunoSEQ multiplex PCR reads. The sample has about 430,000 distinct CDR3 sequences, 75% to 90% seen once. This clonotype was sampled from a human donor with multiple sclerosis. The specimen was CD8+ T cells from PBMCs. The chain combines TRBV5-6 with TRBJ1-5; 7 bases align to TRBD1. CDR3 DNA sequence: TGTGCCAGCAGCTTCCGGGACAGTTATCAGCCCCAGCATTTT. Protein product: CASSFRDSYQPQHF. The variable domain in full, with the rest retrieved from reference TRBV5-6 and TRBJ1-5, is DAGVTQSPTHLIKTRGQQVTLRCSPKSGHDTVSWYQQALGQGPQFIFQYYEEEERQRGNFPDRFSGHQFPNYSSELNVNALLLGDSALYLCASSFRDSYQPQHFGDGTRLSIL.